Here is one TCR beta chain with its context. Its antigen is undetermined. The junction departs from the called germline gene at one end, perhaps through a read error. This CDR3 is built from 13 residues. Germline V gives CDR1 MNHNS, CDR2 SASEGT. Genomic DNA was the source, and TCR beta CDR3 was amplified from it by two-round multiplex PCR. Specific primers for each TRBV and TRBJ gene were what first-round PCR used. Universal primers drove the second round of PCR amplification. MiXCR, run by TCRdb on the multiplex PCR reads, gives a single entry per CDR3 protein. The sample has some 13,000 distinct CDR3 sequences; about 50% are singletons. This sample is part of a study of prognosis after radiotherapy for stage I lung cancer. Study context: Every lung cancer patient of the non-small cell type was deemed medically inoperable. Distant metastasis occurred in several patients at a median of roughly 7 months after radiotherapy, while some 16 showed no significant progression. General study findings and limits: Patients with distant metastases had lower Shannon entropy after stereotactic body radiation therapy.

The chain employs TRBV6-1 and TRBJ1-6; no firm D call. The starting material was PBMCs, obtained before or after stereotactic body radiation therapy (not recorded which). The TCR originated in a donor over 45 with non-small cell lung cancer. In DNA form, the CDR3 reads TGTGCCAGCAGTCGGGAGGATGGGTCACACCTCCACTTT. It specifies CASSREDGSHLHF.